This T cell receptor (beta chain) was retrieved from a study of technical replicates of blood from several donors. Germline V gives CDR1 SNHLY, CDR2 FYNNEI. This CDR3 spans 13 amino acids. The data were produced by immunoSEQ multiplex PCR, yet TCRdb's version contains in-frame clones alone and is incomplete. The profile shows approximately 76,000 clones, 70% to 90% of them singletons. To note about this clone: Mismatch with germline at one junction end may stem from a read error.

The genes are TRBV2 and TRBJ2-2; D could derive from TRBD1 or TRBD2 (7 bases each). Material: PBMCs. This sequence originates from a human donor in good health. Some clones in this sample may be carry-over from other donors' samples. CDR3 bases: TGTGCGAGCAGGGGGGGGCGCACCGGGGAGCTGTTTTTT. Translated: CASRGGRTGELFF.